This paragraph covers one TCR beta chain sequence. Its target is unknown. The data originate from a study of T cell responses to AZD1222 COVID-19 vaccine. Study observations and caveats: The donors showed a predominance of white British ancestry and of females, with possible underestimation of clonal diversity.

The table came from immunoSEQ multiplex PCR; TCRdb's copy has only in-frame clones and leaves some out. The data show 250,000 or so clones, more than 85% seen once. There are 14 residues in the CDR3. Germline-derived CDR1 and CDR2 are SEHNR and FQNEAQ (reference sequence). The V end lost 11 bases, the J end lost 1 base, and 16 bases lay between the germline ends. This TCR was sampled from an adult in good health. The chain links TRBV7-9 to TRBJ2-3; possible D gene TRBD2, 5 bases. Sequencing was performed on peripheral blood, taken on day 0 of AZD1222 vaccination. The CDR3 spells CAVGRLAGTDTQYF. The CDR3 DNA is TGTGCCGTGGGGAGATTGGCGGGCACAGATACGCAGTATTTT.